A few counts support the clone carrying this TCR beta chain. This entry is derived from a study of regulatory T cells in long-lasting Graves disease. Germline values: CDR1 SGHAT, CDR2 FQNNGV. This CDR3 has 18 residues. J gave up 5 bases and V 5 bases, and 19 bases lay outside the gene matches. With iRepertoire HTBI primers and Arm-PCR of CDR3 regions, TCR beta libraries were built. TCRdb used MiXCR to reprocess the multiplex PCR reads, holding one entry per CDR3 protein. The repertoire holds 600,000 to 800,000 distinct CDR3 sequences, 30% seen once, with 42% in the top ten. Described time point: persistent/refractory GD, antithyroid drugs over 5 years with positive TRAb. The TCR library used RNA extracted from PBMCs.

Sequences were derived from peripheral blood mononuclear cells (PBMCs), sampled when the disease was refractory, from a patient treated with antithyroid drugs. The source of this sequence is a female donor with Graves disease. The V gene is TRBV11-2, the J gene TRBJ2-5; 8 nucleotides agree with TRBD1. CDR3 region: CASSPRDKTGALGETQYF. CDR3 nucleotide sequence: TGTGCCAGCAGCCCTAGAGACAAGACAGGGGCTTTAGGCGAGACCCAGTACTTC. The complete variable domain, with remaining parts taken from reference TRBV11-2 and TRBJ2-5, reads EAGVAQSPRYKIIEKRQSVAFWCNPISGHATLYWYQQILGQGPKLLIQFQNNGVVDDSQLPKDRFSAERLKGVDSTLKIQPAKLEDSAVYLCASSPRDKTGALGETQYFGPGTRLLVL.